A selection of T cell receptor beta chains follows, all from one sample in a study of T cell responses to AZD1222 COVID-19 vaccine. TCRdb's table, derived via immunoSEQ multiplex PCR, lists solely in-frame clones and lacks some. The sample holds 97,000 or so clones, approximately 81% seen once. This specimen was peripheral blood, taken on day 0 of AZD1222 vaccination. The source is an adult in good health. CDR3s include the opening cysteine and the closing phenylalanine or tryptophan. D genes are given only for firm matches. Some rows have no size entry. The others give once, few or many, or a class for an expanded clone.

j_call: TRBJ2-5; v_call: TRBV9; clone_size: NA; d_call: TRBD1; cdr3_aa: CASSVSPQGAKETQYF; cdr3_nt: TGTGCCAGCAGCGTCTCCCCACAGGGGGCGAAAGAGACCCAGTACTTC
j_call: TRBJ1-6; v_call: TRBV14; clone_size: NA; d_call: TRBD1; cdr3_aa: CASSRQGGGNSPLHF; cdr3_nt: TGTGCCAGCAGCCGACAGGGGGGTGGGAATTCACCCCTCCACTTT
j_call: TRBJ2-1; v_call: TRBV11-3; clone_size: NA; d_call: NA; cdr3_aa: CASSLRGGLNEQFF; cdr3_nt: TGTGCCAGCAGCCTCCGCGGAGGGCTCAATGAGCAGTTCTTC
j_call: TRBJ2-7; v_call: TRBV28; clone_size: NA; d_call: NA; cdr3_aa: CASSLSGVGPLEQYF; cdr3_nt: TGTGCCAGCAGTTTGTCGGGAGTGGGGCCGTTGGAGCAGTACTTC
j_call: TRBJ2-2; v_call: TRBV3-1/TRBV3-2; clone_size: NA; d_call: TRBD1; cdr3_aa: CASTRGQGHTGELFF; cdr3_nt: TGTGCCAGCACCCGGGGACAGGGACACACCGGGGAGCTGTTTTTT
j_call: TRBJ2-1; v_call: TRBV11-2; clone_size: NA; d_call: NA; cdr3_aa: CASSLGSEQFF; cdr3_nt: TGTGCCAGCAGCTTAGGTAGTGAGCAGTTCTTC
j_call: TRBJ2-3; v_call: TRBV10-2; clone_size: NA; d_call: NA; cdr3_aa: CASNQGHTDTQYF; cdr3_nt: TGCGCCAGCAATCAGGGGCACACAGATACGCAGTATTTT
j_call: TRBJ2-7; v_call: TRBV28; clone_size: NA; d_call: NA; cdr3_aa: CASRTTGRNYEQYF; cdr3_nt: TGTGCCAGCAGAACAACAGGAAGGAACTACGAGCAGTACTTC
j_call: TRBJ2-3; v_call: TRBV12-3/TRBV12-4; clone_size: NA; d_call: NA; cdr3_aa: CASSFSSGTQYF; cdr3_nt: TGTGCCAGCAGTTTTTCGTCCGGTACGCAGTATTTT
j_call: TRBJ1-6; v_call: TRBV5-1; clone_size: NA; d_call: NA; cdr3_aa: CASSLAWDIDSPLHF; cdr3_nt: TGCGCCAGCAGCTTGGCATGGGATATCGACTCACCCCTCCACTTT
j_call: TRBJ2-1; v_call: TRBV5-4; clone_size: NA; d_call: NA; cdr3_aa: CASSLGGDGIYEQFF; cdr3_nt: TGTGCCAGCAGCTTGGGGGGGGACGGTATTTATGAGCAGTTCTTC
j_call: TRBJ2-6; v_call: TRBV7-3; clone_size: NA; d_call: TRBD1; cdr3_aa: CASGTGGSGANVLTF; cdr3_nt: TGTGCCAGTGGGACAGGGGGCTCTGGGGCCAACGTCCTGACTTTC
j_call: TRBJ1-5; v_call: TRBV7-9; clone_size: NA; d_call: NA; cdr3_aa: CASSLGDRGGNQPQHF; cdr3_nt: TGTGCCAGCAGCTTAGGGGACCGAGGGGGCAATCAGCCCCAGCATTTT
j_call: TRBJ1-5; v_call: TRBV5-5; clone_size: NA; d_call: NA; cdr3_aa: CASSPEGGVQPQHF; cdr3_nt: TGTGCCAGCAGTCCCGAGGGGGGAGTTCAGCCCCAGCATTTT
j_call: TRBJ2-1; v_call: TRBV27; clone_size: NA; d_call: TRBD2; cdr3_aa: CASSPPGRAINEQFF; cdr3_nt: TGTGCCAGCAGTCCTCCCGGGAGGGCAATCAATGAGCAGTTCTTC
j_call: TRBJ1-2; v_call: TRBV19; clone_size: once; d_call: NA; cdr3_aa: CASRGAGSGYTF; cdr3_nt: TGTGCCAGTAGAGGGGCAGGGAGTGGCTACACCTTC
j_call: TRBJ1-5; v_call: TRBV7-2; clone_size: NA; d_call: TRBD1; cdr3_aa: CASSLVGQGNQPQHF; cdr3_nt: TGTGCCAGCAGCTTAGTGGGACAGGGCAATCAGCCCCAGCATTTT
j_call: TRBJ1-3; v_call: TRBV6-5; clone_size: NA; d_call: NA; cdr3_aa: CASSYGSDSGNTIYF; cdr3_nt: TGTGCCAGCAGTTACGGGTCCGACTCTGGAAACACCATATATTTT
j_call: TRBJ1-1; v_call: TRBV28; clone_size: NA; d_call: TRBD1; cdr3_aa: CASSSGGTGEAFF; cdr3_nt: TGTGCCAGCAGTTCAGGGGGGACTGGTGAAGCTTTCTTT
j_call: TRBJ2-4; v_call: TRBV28; clone_size: NA; d_call: NA; cdr3_aa: CASSLGILAKNIQYF; cdr3_nt: TGTGCCAGCAGTTTAGGAATCCTAGCCAAAAACATTCAGTACTTC
j_call: TRBJ2-3; v_call: TRBV19; clone_size: NA; d_call: NA; cdr3_aa: CASSIVTGRDTQYF; cdr3_nt: TGTGCCAGTAGTATAGTAACAGGGAGGGATACGCAGTATTTT
j_call: TRBJ1-4; v_call: TRBV4-3; clone_size: NA; d_call: TRBD1; cdr3_aa: CASSQGQGGEKLFF; cdr3_nt: TGCGCCAGCAGCCAAGGACAGGGGGGTGAAAAACTGTTTTTT
j_call: TRBJ1-3; v_call: TRBV7-9; clone_size: NA; d_call: NA; cdr3_aa: CASSLFGARSGAGNTIYF; cdr3_nt: TGTGCCAGCAGCTTATTTGGGGCTCGCTCAGGAGCTGGAAACACCATATATTTT
j_call: TRBJ2-3; v_call: TRBV7-2; clone_size: few; d_call: NA; cdr3_aa: CASSRDGRIDTQYF; cdr3_nt: TGTGCCAGCAGCCGCGACGGGAGAATAGATACGCAGTATTTT
j_call: TRBJ1-6; v_call: TRBV11-1; clone_size: NA; d_call: NA; cdr3_aa: CASSHGLDNSPLHF; cdr3_nt: TGTGCCAGCAGCCACGGACTCGATAATTCACCCCTCCACTTT
j_call: TRBJ1-3; v_call: TRBV25-1; clone_size: NA; d_call: NA; cdr3_aa: CASSEGRRDTIYF; cdr3_nt: TGTGCCAGCAGTGAAGGTCGGCGGGACACCATATATTTT
j_call: TRBJ2-1; v_call: TRBV7-6; clone_size: NA; d_call: NA; cdr3_aa: CASSRKPLNANEQFF; cdr3_nt: TGTGCCAGCAGCCGGAAACCCCTAAACGCGAATGAGCAGTTCTTC
j_call: TRBJ1-2; v_call: TRBV7-3; clone_size: NA; d_call: TRBD1; cdr3_aa: CASSLSGQGLTNYGYTF; cdr3_nt: TGTGCCAGCAGCTTAAGTGGACAGGGACTTACTAACTATGGCTACACCTTC
j_call: TRBJ2-1; v_call: TRBV27; clone_size: NA; d_call: TRBD1; cdr3_aa: CASSREGQGSYNEQFF; cdr3_nt: TGTGCCAGCAGTCGAGAGGGACAGGGTAGCTACAATGAGCAGTTCTTC
j_call: TRBJ2-6; v_call: TRBV11-2; clone_size: NA; d_call: NA; cdr3_aa: CATSRWGSGANVLTF; cdr3_nt: TGTGCCACCTCCCGCTGGGGCTCTGGGGCCAACGTCCTGACTTTC
j_call: TRBJ1-2; v_call: TRBV19; clone_size: NA; d_call: NA; cdr3_aa: CASSTRWGDYGYTF; cdr3_nt: TGTGCCAGTAGCACCAGGTGGGGTGACTATGGCTACACCTTC
j_call: TRBJ2-5; v_call: TRBV14; clone_size: NA; d_call: NA; cdr3_aa: CASSHMDGGRETQYF; cdr3_nt: TGTGCCAGCAGCCACATGGACGGGGGGCGTGAGACCCAGTACTTC
j_call: TRBJ1-5; v_call: TRBV7-9; clone_size: once; d_call: NA; cdr3_aa: CASSSLGGPQPQHF; cdr3_nt: TGTGCCAGCAGCTCGTTGGGGGGGCCTCAGCCCCAGCATTTT
j_call: TRBJ1-2; v_call: TRBV28; clone_size: NA; d_call: NA; cdr3_aa: CASSFGAGTLYGYTF; cdr3_nt: TGTGCCAGCAGTTTCGGGGCAGGGACTCTTTATGGCTACACCTTC
j_call: TRBJ2-2; v_call: TRBV7-3; clone_size: NA; d_call: TRBD2; cdr3_aa: CASSPTGLAGGVGELFF; cdr3_nt: TGTGCCAGCAGCCCAACGGGACTAGCGGGTGGGGTCGGGGAGCTGTTTTTT
j_call: TRBJ1-4; v_call: TRBV19; clone_size: NA; d_call: TRBD1; cdr3_aa: CASRRTGGDEKLFF; cdr3_nt: TGTGCCAGTAGGCGGACAGGAGGGGATGAAAAACTGTTTTTT
j_call: TRBJ1-2; v_call: TRBV6-1; clone_size: once; d_call: NA; cdr3_aa: CASSEGERSYGYTF; cdr3_nt: TGTGCCAGCAGTGAAGGGGAGAGAAGCTATGGCTACACCTTC
j_call: TRBJ1-2; v_call: TRBV28; clone_size: NA; d_call: NA; cdr3_aa: CASSLSGTGYTF; cdr3_nt: TGTGCCAGCAGTTTAAGCGGGACTGGCTACACCTTC
j_call: TRBJ2-1; v_call: TRBV9; clone_size: NA; d_call: NA; cdr3_aa: CASSLGGVLIHEQFF; cdr3_nt: TGTGCCAGCAGCCTAGGGGGAGTACTGATCCATGAGCAGTTCTTC
j_call: TRBJ1-6; v_call: TRBV28; clone_size: NA; d_call: NA; cdr3_aa: CASSYPGNSPLHF; cdr3_nt: TGTGCCAGCAGTTACCCGGGGAATTCACCCCTCCACTTT
j_call: TRBJ1-3; v_call: TRBV28; clone_size: once; d_call: NA; cdr3_aa: CASGSQRYTIYF; cdr3_nt: TGTGCCAGCGGCTCCCAGCGATACACCATATATTTT